A selection of T cell receptor beta chains follows, all from one sample in a study of beta chain features in type 1 diabetes. TCRdb's table, derived via immunoSEQ multiplex PCR, lists solely in-frame clones and lacks some. The sample consists of about 300,000 clones, roughly 13% of them appearing once. The sequencing input was naive CD4+ T cells from blood. Source of these receptors: a woman aged 18-30 years with type 1 diabetes. Each CDR3 is given with its conserved first and last residue. D genes are given only for firm matches. For some rows the clone size is stated as once, few or many, or as a class when expanded; others skip it.

clone size	V gene	J gene	CDR3 length	D gene	CDR3 DNA	CDR3 protein
few	TRBV6-5	TRBJ2-2	14	NA	TGTGCCAGCAGTACTCTAGGGAGGACCGGGGAGCTGTTTTTT	CASSTLGRTGELFF
NA	TRBV7-9	TRBJ1-2	13	TRBD1	TGTGCCAGCAGCCGTGGGACAGTTCATGGCTACACCTTC	CASSRGTVHGYTF
few	TRBV9	TRBJ2-1	13	NA	TGTGCCAGCAGCGTAGGGAGTAAGAATGAGCAGTTCTTC	CASSVGSKNEQFF
few	TRBV6-6	TRBJ1-2	15	NA	TGTGCCAGCAGTTACTCGGACCAGGGGCCGGGAGGCTACACCTTC	CASSYSDQGPGGYTF
NA	TRBV6-5	TRBJ2-1	15	NA	TGTGCCAGCAGGCGCGGCCGTCTCTCCTACAATGAGCAGTTCTTC	CASRRGRLSYNEQFF
NA	TRBV9	TRBJ2-5	16	TRBD2	TGTGCCAGCAGCCCTTTCTGGAGCGGGGGACAAGAGACCCAGTACTTC	CASSPFWSGGQETQYF
few	TRBV7-9	TRBJ2-5	13	NA	TGTGCCAGCAGCTTAGTCGGCGGGGAGACCCAGTACTTC	CASSLVGGETQYF
NA	TRBV5-4	TRBJ2-5	13	NA	TGTGCCAGCAGCTTGATCCCCGGGGAGACCCAGTACTTC	CASSLIPGETQYF
few	TRBV30	TRBJ1-1	13	NA	TGTGCCTGGAGTGTTGGGGCAGGTAATGAAGCTTTCTTT	CAWSVGAGNEAFF
few	TRBV7-6	TRBJ2-5	13	NA	TGTGCCAGCAGCTTAGAGGGGTGGGAGACCCAGTACTTC	CASSLEGWETQYF
NA	TRBV25-1	TRBJ2-3	13	NA	TGTGCCAGCAGCCCGAAGATAGCTTATACGCAGTATTTT	CASSPKIAYTQYF
few	TRBV5-1	TRBJ2-5	15	TRBD1	TGCGCCAGCAGCAAAATGGACAGGGCTAGAGGGACCCAGTACTTC	CASSKMDRARGTQYF
NA	TRBV4-2	TRBJ1-5	15	TRBD1	TGTGCCAGCAGCCAAGGGACAGGGGGTTTCCAGCCCCAGCATTTT	CASSQGTGGFQPQHF
few	TRBV9	TRBJ1-5	16	NA	TGTGCCAGCAGCGTAGAGCTAGGAAATAGCAATCAGCCCCAGCATTTT	CASSVELGNSNQPQHF
NA	TRBV9	TRBJ2-3	15	NA	TGTGCCAGCAGCGCCACAGGCGAAGCCGCTTATACGCAGTATTTT	CASSATGEAAYTQYF
few	TRBV9	TRBJ2-3	18	TRBD2	TGTGCCAGCAGCGTAGAGAGGGCTAGCGGGACCTTCACAGATACGCAGTATTTT	CASSVERASGTFTDTQYF
few	TRBV30	TRBJ1-2	13	NA	TGTGCCTGGAGGTCCGACAGCAACTATGGCTACACCTTC	CAWRSDSNYGYTF
few	TRBV14	TRBJ2-7	16	TRBD2	TGTGCCAGCAGCCTGGGGTCAGCGGGAGGGCCCTACGAGCAGTACTTC	CASSLGSAGGPYEQYF
NA	TRBV4-1	TRBJ2-1	15	TRBD1	TGCGCCAGCAGCCAAACGGGGACAGGGAGCAATGAGCAGTTCTTC	CASSQTGTGSNEQFF
many	TRBV29-1	TRBJ2-5	12	NA	TGCAGCGTTCGACACGGCGAGGGGACCCAGTACTTC	CSVRHGEGTQYF
few	TRBV29-1	TRBJ1-1	12	NA	TGCAGCGTTGCTCGGGGAGGCACTGAAGCTTTCTTT	CSVARGGTEAFF
NA	TRBV11-2	TRBJ2-5	13	NA	TGTGCCAGCAGCTTGGGCCCCAAAGAGACCCAGTACTTC	CASSLGPKETQYF
few	TRBV27	TRBJ1-5	14	NA	TGTGCCAGCAGTTTCCGGGGGTCCCGCCAGCCCCAGCATTTT	CASSFRGSRQPQHF
few	TRBV30	TRBJ1-3	14	NA	TGTGCCTGGAGTGTTGGGCTCTCTGGAAACACCATATATTTT	CAWSVGLSGNTIYF
NA	TRBV28	TRBJ2-1	13	NA	TGTGCCAGCAATCCAGACAGGACGAATGAGCAGTTCTTC	CASNPDRTNEQFF
NA	TRBV12-5	TRBJ2-1	16	TRBD2	TGTGCTAGTGGTTTGGGACTAGCGGGAGGTGGCAATGAGCAGTTCTTC	CASGLGLAGGGNEQFF
few	TRBV2	TRBJ2-5	16	TRBD2	TGTGCCAGCAGTATGCGGGGGGGACTAGCGGAAGAGACCCAGTACTTC	CASSMRGGLAEETQYF
NA	TRBV4-3	TRBJ2-1	16	NA	TGCGCCAGCAGCCTGGAAGCGGGTAGAGTGGGGAATGAGCAGTTCTTC	CASSLEAGRVGNEQFF
few	TRBV6-1	TRBJ2-3	15	TRBD1	TGTGCCAGCAGGACCCCGGGACAGGACAAGCCAAAGCAGTATTTT	CASRTPGQDKPKQYF
NA	TRBV6-4	TRBJ2-3	15	NA	TGTGCCAGCAGTGACTCGAGCCGGGGAACAGATACGCAGTATTTT	CASSDSSRGTDTQYF
NA	TRBV15	TRBJ1-2	14	TRBD1	TGTGCCACCAGCAGAGACGGGACAGGTATTGGCTACACCTTC	CATSRDGTGIGYTF
few	TRBV29-1	TRBJ2-3	15	NA	TGCAGCGTTGACCCGGCTAGCTATAGCACAGATACGCAGTATTTT	CSVDPASYSTDTQYF
NA	TRBV28	TRBJ1-2	12	NA	TGTGCCAGCAGTTTACGACAGGTGGGCTACACCTTC	CASSLRQVGYTF
NA	TRBV18	TRBJ2-7	12	TRBD2	TGTGCCAGCTCAAGCGGGGCCACTGAGCAGTACTTC	CASSSGATEQYF
NA	TRBV2	TRBJ2-7	11	NA	TGTGCCAGCGGCCCGTCCTACGAGCAGTACTTC	CASGPSYEQYF
NA	TRBV4-3	TRBJ1-2	14	NA	TGCGCCAGCAGCCAAGATTCAGGGGTAGATGGCTACACCTTC	CASSQDSGVDGYTF
few	TRBV21-1	TRBJ1-5	16	NA	TGTGCCAGCAGTCCAAACGGGACATCCGGCAATCAGCCCCAGCATTTT	CASSPNGTSGNQPQHF
NA	TRBV5-4	TRBJ1-5	14	NA	TGTGCCAGCAGTCAGGACGGGGGAAATCAGCCCCAGCATTTT	CASSQDGGNQPQHF
NA	TRBV30	TRBJ2-5	16	NA	TGTGCCTGGAGGGGGGGACTCATACCCTACCAAGAGACCCAGTACTTC	CAWRGGLIPYQETQYF